This T cell receptor (beta chain) was observed in a study of Tregs in tolerant kidney transplant recipients (dated by TCRdb to about 2019). About the full investigation: Related donors were used in the transplants with nonmyeloablative bone marrow transplantation, and mixed chimerism was transient in the human trials. TCRbeta sequencing was used in the study to identify donor-specific regulatory T cells before combined kidney and bone marrow transplantation, and the identified cells were then tracked after transplant.

The CDR3 holds 15 amino acids from the cysteine to the phenylalanine. Only the CDR3 DNA is retained, 45 bases long and in frame from the first base. CDR1 and CDR2 are read off the germline V gene as MNHEY and SVGAGI. V trim: 6 bases; J trim: 2 bases; unmatched bases: 6. About this clone: This clone's antigen is unknown. No much larger clone is present one base from it, and per-base qualities are unavailable.

What the authors observed across the whole study: Donor-specific Treg expansion was found to exceed global Treg expansion in tolerant patients, suggesting antigen-driven rather than nonspecific expansion. The most biologically relevant and donor-specific TCRbeta repertoire appeared to be identified by expanding Tregs with activated donor B cells. Because only a small number of patients were included, the study had limitations, and the results will need to be validated in larger populations as well as under other immunosuppression protocols. For some patients, the PCR primers changed as time went on, which meant samples from those patients could not be compared with one another at the nucleotide level. Biological reproducibility was not directly addressed, though technical replication error appeared minimal.

The label giving this sample's time point can be read as: blood sample drawn before combined kidney and bone marrow transplant. Thawed PBMCs were FACS-sorted into unstimulated Tregs (CD4+CD25+CD127-), CD4+ non-Tregs (CD4+CD25-), CD4 cells and CD8 cells. Patients were 4 combined kidney and bone marrow transplant recipients from the ITN036ST trial, and only these trial subjects had samples available. Healthy control blood was separated into PBMCs by Ficoll density gradient and cryopreserved, and patient PBMCs were collected both before and after transplant. For TCRbeta CDR3 sequencing, genomic DNA was extracted from sorted cells using the QIAGEN DNeasy Blood and Tissue Kit. High-throughput TCRbeta CDR3 sequencing was carried out commercially through immunoSEQ, with PCR amplification with bias correction and internal controls included. Per the authors' processing: Unique productive TCRbeta sequences were defined by CDR3 nucleotide sequence where primers matched, otherwise by CDR3 amino acid sequence with Vbeta and Jbeta genes. As a correction for sorting error, sequences shared between sorted populations at a frequency ratio of 2:1 or less were discarded, and the remaining shared sequences were assigned to the higher population. Donor-reactive sequences were defined as at least 5-fold expanded in CFSE-low cells versus unstimulated cells, with frequency of at least 0.01% in CFSE-low cells. Jensen-Shannon divergence calculated on the top 100 TCRbeta sequences ranked by frequency was used to measure repertoire divergence. For samples with multiple sequencing runs, sorting error was corrected separately for each run before the runs were pooled. TCRdb limited this immuneACCESS table to in-frame rearrangements with V and J called. A share of clones is missing; checked studies link under half to unresolved V genes, and the rest is unexplained. V and J calls and clone size are copied from that table; D and trimming were computed from the DNA. The sample data list 100,000 to 130,000 clones, and around 89% of these were observed just once. The ten largest clones represent just under 0.35% of the sample.

The sample here was CD4+ T cells from blood, taken before the transplant. The V and J genes are TRBV6-5 and TRBJ1-5, with 8 junctional bases fitting TRBD1. The TCR comes from a human donor who received a combined kidney and bone marrow transplant. The CDR3 loop reads CASRDRGLGNQPQHF. The nucleotides read TGTGCCAGCAGAGACAGGGGTTTGGGCAATCAGCCCCAGCATTTT.